These T cell receptor beta chains were read from a single sample in a study of T cells in Graves' hyperthyroidism and ophthalmopathy. TCRdb ran MiXCR on the multiplex PCR reads and lists one entry per CDR3 protein. This sample has some 440,000 distinct CDR3 sequences; more than 15% occur once, and the top ten carry around 7%. The sample consisted of blood. The receptors were sampled from a woman younger than 30 with Graves' hyperthyroidism. CDR3s include the opening cysteine and the closing phenylalanine or tryptophan. The D gene is left open where the match is weak. Clone size is shown for a subset of rows, as once, few, many or a class of expanded clone.

j_call v_call clone_size d_call cdr3_nt cdr3_aa
TRBJ1-2 TRBV7-9 - - TGTGCCAGCAGCTTAGGCGGGGGTCTAGGCGGCTACACCTTC CASSLGGGLGGYTF
TRBJ1-1 TRBV11-2 - - TGTGCCAGCAGCTTAGAGGGGTCGGCTAACACTGAAGCTTTCTTT CASSLEGSANTEAFF
TRBJ2-1 TRBV2 - TRBD2 TGTGCCAGCAGGTCCGGGACTAGCGGAACTTACAATGAGCAGTTCTTC CASRSGTSGTYNEQFF
TRBJ1-6 TRBV5-5 many - TGTGCCAGCAGCACTACAGATTCACCCCTCCACTTT CASSTTDSPLHF
TRBJ1-2 TRBV20-1 many - TGCAGTGCTCACTCAGCAGGCAGGGCGAAGTATGGCTACACCTTC CSAHSAGRAKYGYTF
TRBJ2-1 TRBV5-4 - - TGTGCCAGCAGCCGACCAGCCGACTATGAGCAGTTCTTC CASSRPADYEQFF
TRBJ2-2 TRBV6-2/TRBV6-3 many - TGTGCCAGCAGTAACAGGGGACTGAACACCGGGGAGCTGTTTTTT CASSNRGLNTGELFF
TRBJ2-1 TRBV20-1 - TRBD2 TGCAGTGCCGCACTAGCGGTGAACTACAATGAGCAGTTCTTC CSAALAVNYNEQFF
TRBJ2-7 TRBV20-1 - - TGCAGTGCTAAGGCCCTCCAGGTGCAGTACTTC CSAKALQVQYF
TRBJ2-5 TRBV6-2/TRBV6-3 - TRBD1 TGTGCCAGCACCAGCCGGGACAGGGAATTGGAAGAGACCCAGTACTTC CASTSRDRELEETQYF
TRBJ2-1 TRBV11-2 many - TGTGTCATACCGGGGCGTCCGGGACAAGACGTTTCCTACAATGAGCAGTTCTTC CVIPGRPGQDVSYNEQFF
TRBJ1-1 TRBV7-9 many - TGTGCCAGCAGCTTAGGGGGAGCCCCTTCGGGAGCTTTCTTT CASSLGGAPSGAFF
TRBJ2-1 TRBV7-9 many - TGTGCCAGCAGCTTCCGGGGGTTGGTGAATGAGCAGTTCTTC CASSFRGLVNEQFF
TRBJ2-1 TRBV25-1 - TRBD1 TGTGCCAGCAGTGAACGTACTGGGACAGTATACAATGAGCAGTTCTTC CASSERTGTVYNEQFF
TRBJ2-1 TRBV27 many TRBD2 TGTGCCAGCAAACTCCGCTGGGAGGGGATCTACAATGAGCAGTTCTTC CASKLRWEGIYNEQFF
TRBJ2-5 TRBV24-1 - TRBD1 TGTGCCACCAGTGGTAAGACAGGGGGCGCCATAGGAGAGACCCAGTACTTC CATSGKTGGAIGETQYF
TRBJ1-1 TRBV27 - TRBD1 TGTGCCAGCAGTTTAGAGTTTGGTCACAGGGGTGTCACTGAAGCTTTCTTT CASSLEFGHRGVTEAFF
TRBJ2-5 TRBV7-3 many - TGTGCCAGCAGCCGAAGCGGAGGCGGGACAGAGACCCAGTACTTC CASSRSGGGTETQYF
TRBJ1-2 TRBV10-3 many - TGTGCCATCAGTGCAGAGTACTATGGCTACACCTTC CAISAEYYGYTF
TRBJ2-3 TRBV2 - TRBD2 TGTGCCAGCAGCCTTACCGGGCTAGCGGGATTAGATACGCAGTATTTT CASSLTGLAGLDTQYF
TRBJ1-1 TRBV5-1 - - TGCGCCAGCAGCTTGCCCCTACAGGACACTGAAGCTTTCTTT CASSLPLQDTEAFF
TRBJ2-3 TRBV5-1 many - TGCGCCAGCAGCTTGTTCTTGGGGAGCACAGATACGCAGTATTTT CASSLFLGSTDTQYF
TRBJ1-4 TRBV28 many - TGTGCCAGCAGTCCCCGGGACATACTAACAGTTAAACTGTTTTTT CASSPRDILTVKLFF
TRBJ1-2 TRBV10-3 many - TGTGCCATCGGGGGGCAGGGTGGAGGCTACACCTTC CAIGGQGGGYTF
TRBJ2-2 TRBV7-2 - - TGTGCCAGCACAGTGGGTTCCGCGAACACCGGGGAGCTGTTTTTT CASTVGSANTGELFF
TRBJ1-2 TRBV19 few - TGTGCCAGTAGCCTCTATCCGGGCGGTGACTATGGCTACACCTTC CASSLYPGGDYGYTF
TRBJ1-3 TRBV12-3/TRBV12-4 - - TGTGCCAGCAGTCCAATTACATCCCCCGTTTGGGGCTCTGGAAACACCATATATTTT CASSPITSPVWGSGNTIYF
TRBJ1-6 TRBV9 many - TGTGCCAGCAGCGTTCCAGGACGGAATTCACCCCTCCACTTT CASSVPGRNSPLHF
TRBJ1-2 TRBV30 many - TGTGCCTGGATTCACAGCTCTGGCTACACCTTC CAWIHSSGYTF
TRBJ1-1 TRBV5-1 many - TGCGCCAGCACCCGGGGTACTGAAGCTTTCTTT CASTRGTEAFF
TRBJ2-7 TRBV20-1 many - TGCAGTGCCACCTCGGCCCGAAGTGACGAGCAGTACTTC CSATSARSDEQYF
TRBJ1-2 TRBV10-3 - - TGTGCCATCTTTCGGGACACTTCTTCTAACTATGGCTACACCTTC CAIFRDTSSNYGYTF
TRBJ2-7 TRBV2 - - TGTGCCAGCAAAACCGGGACGGCATCCTACGAGCAGTACTTC CASKTGTASYEQYF
TRBJ2-7 TRBV6-2/TRBV6-3 many - TGTGCCAGCAGTTACGGGGCAGCACTCTACGAGCAGTACTTC CASSYGAALYEQYF
TRBJ2-2 TRBV25-1 many TRBD1 TGTGCCAGCAGTGATCCAAGGGACAGGGGGCGAAGCGGCGGGGAGCTGTTTTTT CASSDPRDRGRSGGELFF
TRBJ1-3 TRBV4-1 few - TGCGCCAGCAGCCAACGGACAGCGGGAAACACCATATATTTT CASSQRTAGNTIYF
TRBJ2-1 TRBV27 - - TGTGCCAGTCGGGTTGGAGCTAATGAGCAGTTCTTC CASRVGANEQFF
TRBJ1-5 TRBV19 few - TGTGCCAGCCTCCCCGGTTTAGGCAGCAATCAGCCCCAGCATTTT CASLPGLGSNQPQHF
TRBJ2-5 TRBV15 many - TGTGCCACCAGCAGGGGGAGGCGAGAGACCCAGTACTTC CATSRGRRETQYF
TRBJ2-5 TRBV28 many TRBD2 TGTGCCAGCAGTACACCGACTAGCGGCCGTGGGACCCAGTACTTC CASSTPTSGRGTQYF
TRBJ2-1 TRBV2 - - TGTGCCAGCAGGGCCCTGTATGGGAATGAGCAGTTCTTC CASRALYGNEQFF
TRBJ1-3 TRBV6-5 many - TGTGCCAGCAGTTACTCTCGGGACATTGGTGGAAACACCATATATTTT CASSYSRDIGGNTIYF
TRBJ2-5 TRBV7-3 many TRBD2 TGTGCCAGCAGCTCAGGGACTAGCGGGAGTTTCGGGCAGACCCAGTACTTC CASSSGTSGSFGQTQYF
TRBJ2-2 TRBV11-3 many - TGTGCCAGCAGGCGGACCCGGGAGACCGGGGAGCTGTTTTTT CASRRTRETGELFF
TRBJ2-7 TRBV28 many TRBD1 TGTGCCAGCAGTTTCCCGGGACAGGGCTACTACGAGCAGTACTTC CASSFPGQGYYEQYF
TRBJ1-5 TRBV30 many - TGTGCCTGGAGCAATAGGGGGGGGAATCAGCCCCAGCATTTT CAWSNRGGNQPQHF
TRBJ2-3 TRBV9 few TRBD2 TGTGCCAGCAGCAAACTAGCGGTGACAGATACGCAGTATTTT CASSKLAVTDTQYF
TRBJ2-1 TRBV19 few - TGTGCCAGTAGTATGGGAGACTCACGGCAGTTCTTC CASSMGDSRQFF
TRBJ1-2 TRBV20-1 - - TGCAGTGCTAGAGAGTGGGAAAGGGTCGGGGGCGCTGGCTACACCTTC CSAREWERVGGAGYTF
TRBJ1-2 TRBV5-1 - TRBD1 TGCGCCAGCAGCTTCGCCGGGACAGGGAACTATGGCTACGCCTTC CASSFAGTGNYGYAF
TRBJ1-6 TRBV5-1 many TRBD1 TGCGCCAGCAGCTTAGCGACAGGGGGTAGTTCACCCCTCCACTTT CASSLATGGSSPLHF
TRBJ1-4 TRBV12-3/TRBV12-4 many TRBD1 TGTGCCAGCAGCACGAGGACAGGAATTAATGAAGAACTGTTTTTT CASSTRTGINEELFF
TRBJ2-1 TRBV12-3/TRBV12-4 many - TGTGCCAGCAGTTTCGGGGGAGAAACCTACAATGAGCAGTTCTTC CASSFGGETYNEQFF
TRBJ1-2 TRBV12-3/TRBV12-4 many - TGTGCCAGCAGTCCTACTCTCAGCGCTAACTATGGCTACACCTTC CASSPTLSANYGYTF
TRBJ1-3 TRBV12-3/TRBV12-4 many TRBD1 TGTGCCAGCAGTTTTGAGGGGGCAGGTGGAAACACCATATATTTT CASSFEGAGGNTIYF
TRBJ2-5 TRBV4-2 many TRBD2 TGTGCCAGCAGCCAGCCCGGGACTAGCGGACGGGAGACCCAGTACTTC CASSQPGTSGRETQYF
TRBJ2-3 TRBV2 few TRBD2 TGTGCCAGCAGGCTTACCGCACTAGCGGGAGAAACCACTAGCACAGATACGCAGTATTTT CASRLTALAGETTSTDTQYF